The present entry profiles one T cell receptor beta chain with its context. What it binds is not known. V gave up 3 bases and J gave up 6 bases, with 12 bases separating them. Germline lookup yields CDR1 ENHRY and CDR2 SYGVKD. The CDR3 consists of 13 residues. The assay was immunoSEQ multiplex PCR, and TCRdb's table has in-frame clones only and misses some. The table lists approximately 72,000 clones, around 83% of them singletons. This record belongs to a study of OX40 agonist ivuxolimab in advanced cancers. Study at large: An agonistic anti-OX40 (CD134) antibody, ivuxolimab, was used to treat the patients. Three patients got partial responses; one had hepatocellular carcinoma and two had cutaneous melanoma. Study-level findings and limits: At 0.1 to 3.0 mg/kg and by week 6, CD4+ and CD8+ T cells in the blood had expanded clonally. More expanded clones were seen, on average, in CD8+ T cells than in CD4+.

Sample: CD4+ or CD8+ T cells sorted from blood, taken in a trial of the OX40 agonist ivuxolimab. The rearrangement links TRBV10-3 to TRBJ2-7; no reliable D call. This receptor was obtained from an adult with an advanced solid tumor such as melanoma, head and neck, liver or kidney cancer. The CDR3 nucleotides read TGTGCCATCAGTGATTTAGAGGTGCTCGAGCAGTACTTC. Protein product: CAISDLEVLEQYF.